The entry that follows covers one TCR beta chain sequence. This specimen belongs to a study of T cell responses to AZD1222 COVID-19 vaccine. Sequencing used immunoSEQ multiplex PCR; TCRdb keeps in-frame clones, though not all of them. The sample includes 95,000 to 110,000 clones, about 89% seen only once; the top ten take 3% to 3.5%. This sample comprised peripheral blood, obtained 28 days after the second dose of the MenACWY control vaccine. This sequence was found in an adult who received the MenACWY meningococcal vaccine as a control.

CDR3 sequence (DNA): TGCGCCAGCAGCGGCGACGGACAGGGTAATTCACCCCTCCACTTT. Translating gives CASSGDGQGNSPLHF. The chain joins TRBV5-1 to TRBJ1-6; 8 bases are a match to TRBD1. Germline CDR1 is SGHRS and CDR2 is YFSETQ. The CDR3 has 15 amino acids. Germline trimming cut 4 bases from V and 6 bases from J; bases unmatched to any gene: 6.